Sequencing of this T cell receptor (beta chain) was carried out in a study of neurological immune-mediated disorders. Study information: The multiple sclerosis group of some 35 included approximately 30 relapsing-remitting and 3 secondary progressive patients.

Regarding the study as a whole: The repertoires of 18 of 34 multiple sclerosis patients fell into one related-CDR3 cluster (a possible signature) under phylogenetic grouping. CDR3 amino acid sequences of expanded clones were not shared across subjects, a result suggesting private repertoires in all groups. The multiple sclerosis repertoire cluster had no clinical or MRI correlate.

MiXCR, run by TCRdb on the 5' RACE reads, gives a single entry per CDR3 protein. The table lists about 52,000 distinct CDR3 sequences, around 3.5% of them singletons. The V gene's germline CDR1 is SEHNR and CDR2 FQNEAQ (reference sequence). V was trimmed by 5 bases and J by 5 bases, leaving 10 bases between them. The CDR3 extends over 13 amino acids. At least ten counts were recorded for this clonotype. Its target is unknown. The chain links TRBV7-9 to TRBJ2-1, with D possibly being TRBD2 (5 bases). Sequencing was carried out using PBMCs. This clonotype was obtained from a man between 60 and 75 years old with multiple sclerosis. CDR3 residues: CASSRDYHNEQFF. The CDR3 nucleotides are TGTGCCAGCAGCCGAGACTATCACAATGAGCAGTTCTTC.